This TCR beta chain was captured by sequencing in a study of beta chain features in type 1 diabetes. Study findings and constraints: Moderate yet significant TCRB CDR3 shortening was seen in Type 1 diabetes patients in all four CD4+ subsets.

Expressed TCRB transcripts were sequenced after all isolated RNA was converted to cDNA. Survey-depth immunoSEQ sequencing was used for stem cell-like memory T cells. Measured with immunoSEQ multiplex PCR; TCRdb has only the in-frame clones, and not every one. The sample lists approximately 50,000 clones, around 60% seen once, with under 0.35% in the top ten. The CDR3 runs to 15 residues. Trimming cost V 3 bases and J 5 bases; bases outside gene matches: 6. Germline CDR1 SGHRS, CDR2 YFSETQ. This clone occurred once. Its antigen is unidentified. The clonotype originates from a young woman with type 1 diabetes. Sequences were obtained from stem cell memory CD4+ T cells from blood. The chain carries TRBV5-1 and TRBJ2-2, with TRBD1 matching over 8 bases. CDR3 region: CASSSQGARTGELFF. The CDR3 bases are TGCGCCAGCAGCTCCCAGGGGGCGCGGACCGGGGAGCTGTTTTTT.